A selection of T cell receptor beta chains follows, all from one sample in a study of blood T cell repertoires in COVID-19. TCRdb's table, derived via immunoSEQ multiplex PCR, lists solely in-frame clones and lacks some. The table has roughly 81,000 clones, around 85% seen once. The sequenced sample was peripheral blood. The receptors shown here come from a woman of 80 years or more with COVID-19, enrolled during active disease. Each CDR3 is given with its conserved first and last residue. The D gene is left open where the match is weak. Part of the rows lack a size; the others show once, few, many or a class for expanded clones.

13 | TRBJ1-1 | NA | NA | TRBV5-5 | CASSLPGETEAFF | TGTGCCAGCAGCTTGCCAGGGGAAACTGAAGCTTTCTTT
15 | TRBJ2-7 | once | TRBD1 | TRBV7-7 | CASSWRTGNLYEQYF | TGTGCCAGCAGCTGGCGGACAGGGAATCTCTACGAGCAGTACTTC
14 | TRBJ1-5 | NA | NA | TRBV6-1 | CASSESGGNQPQHF | TGTGCCAGCAGTGAATCGGGGGGCAATCAGCCCCAGCATTTT
19 | TRBJ2-1 | NA | NA | TRBV9 | CASSPRETLASSSYNEQFF | TGTGCCAGCAGCCCCCGGGAGACCCTAGCGTCGAGCTCCTACAATGAGCAGTTCTTC
14 | TRBJ1-1 | NA | NA | TRBV9 | CASSVSTANTEAFF | TGTGCCAGCAGCGTAAGTACAGCAAACACTGAAGCTTTCTTT
15 | TRBJ1-1 | NA | NA | TRBV5-1 | CASSSQGSGNTEAFF | TGCGCCAGCAGCTCGCAGGGTTCTGGGAACACTGAAGCTTTCTTT
16 | TRBJ2-3 | NA | TRBD2 | TRBV5-4 | CASSFPSGGADDTQYF | TGTGCCAGCAGCTTCCCTAGCGGGGGGGCAGACGATACGCAGTATTTT
14 | TRBJ2-5 | NA | NA | TRBV19 | CASIPLRSQETQYF | TGTGCCAGTATCCCCCTGCGAAGTCAAGAGACCCAGTACTTC
16 | TRBJ1-6 | NA | NA | TRBV5-1 | CASSLEGRGGNSPLHF | TGCGCCAGCAGCTTGGAGGGCAGGGGTGGTAATTCACCCCTCCACTTT
14 | TRBJ2-7 | NA | TRBD2 | TRBV27 | CASSLGGWHGEQYF | TGTGCCAGCAGTTTGGGGGGGTGGCATGGCGAGCAGTACTTC
14 | TRBJ2-7 | NA | NA | TRBV27 | CASSQTTSSYEQYF | TGTGCCAGCAGTCAAACGACTAGTAGCTACGAGCAGTACTTC
12 | TRBJ2-5 | NA | NA | TRBV10-3 | CAISLKGETQYF | TGTGCCATCAGCCTGAAGGGGGAGACCCAGTACTTC
15 | TRBJ1-1 | few | NA | TRBV10-3 | CAIRKVTGLNTEAFF | TGTGCCATCAGGAAGGTGACAGGATTGAACACTGAAGCTTTCTTT
15 | TRBJ2-5 | NA | TRBD1 | TRBV28 | CASSGGGQGQETQYF | TGTGCCAGCAGTGGGGGGGGACAGGGGCAAGAGACCCAGTACTTC
16 | TRBJ1-2 | NA | NA | TRBV4-1 | CASSQERGRGDYGYTF | TGCGCCAGCAGCCAAGAGCGGGGCCGGGGAGACTATGGCTACACCTTC
15 | TRBJ2-5 | NA | TRBD1 | TRBV15 | CATSPQGVSKETQYF | TGTGCCACCAGCCCACAGGGGGTTTCTAAAGAGACCCAGTACTTC
16 | TRBJ2-1 | few | TRBD2 | TRBV28 | CASSSALLAIYNEQFF | TGTGCCAGCAGTTCCGCCCTACTAGCGATCTACAATGAGCAGTTCTTC
13 | TRBJ1-2 | NA | NA | TRBV28 | CASSIGQFYGYTF | TGTGCCAGCAGCATCGGACAGTTCTATGGCTACACCTTC
15 | TRBJ1-2 | NA | TRBD1 | TRBV3-1/TRBV3-2 | CASSQAVTGGDGYTF | TGTGCCAGCAGCCAAGCCGTGACAGGGGGGGATGGCTACACCTTC
11 | TRBJ1-5 | NA | NA | TRBV10-3 | CAIPGHQPQHF | TGTGCCATCCCGGGTCATCAGCCCCAGCATTTT
15 | TRBJ1-3 | NA | TRBD1 | TRBV9 | CASSWTGDSGNTIYF | TGTGCCAGCAGCTGGACAGGGGACTCTGGAAACACCATATATTTT
14 | TRBJ2-5 | NA | NA | TRBV6-5 | CATQTQGLQETQYF | TGTGCCACCCAGACCCAGGGTCTACAAGAGACCCAGTACTTC
18 | TRBJ2-2 | NA | TRBD2 | TRBV7-9 | CASSPRGGSLPHTGELFF | TGTGCCAGCAGCCCCCGGGGGGGGTCTCTCCCGCACACCGGGGAGCTGTTTTTT
16 | TRBJ2-1 | NA | TRBD2 | TRBV13 | CASSPRGAGGRNEQFF | TGTGCCAGCAGCCCCAGGGGAGCGGGGGGGAGGAATGAGCAGTTCTTC
16 | TRBJ2-7 | NA | NA | TRBV28 | CASSLITGIRSYEQYF | TGTGCCAGCAGTTTAATTACGGGGATCAGGTCCTACGAGCAGTACTTC
11 | TRBJ1-1 | NA | TRBD1 | TRBV11-1 | CASSQGVGAFF | TGTGCCAGCAGCCAGGGGGTAGGGGCTTTCTTT
16 | TRBJ2-1 | NA | NA | TRBV7-3 | CASSKTGTNSYNEQFF | TGTGCCAGCAGCAAAACAGGGACGAACTCCTACAATGAGCAGTTCTTC
15 | TRBJ2-1 | NA | TRBD1 | TRBV19 | CASSIGTGGFDEQFF | TGTGCCAGTAGTATAGGGACAGGGGGTTTCGATGAGCAGTTCTTC
13 | TRBJ2-7 | NA | NA | TRBV18 | CASSFASSYEQYF | TGTGCCAGCTCATTTGCTAGCAGCTACGAGCAGTACTTC
17 | TRBJ2-3 | NA | TRBD2 | TRBV25-1 | CAHMSGLAGGPTDTQYF | TGTGCCCATATGTCCGGACTAGCGGGGGGCCCCACAGATACGCAGTATTTT
14 | TRBJ2-5 | NA | TRBD1 | TRBV7-8 | CASSPTGGSETQYF | TGTGCCAGCAGCCCGACAGGGGGCTCTGAGACCCAGTACTTC
15 | TRBJ2-2 | NA | TRBD2 | TRBV6-5 | CASSSAGGGTGELFF | TGTGCCAGCAGTTCAGCGGGAGGGGGCACCGGGGAGCTGTTTTTT
15 | TRBJ1-5 | NA | NA | TRBV6-5 | CASSSGTNSNQPQHF | TGTGCCAGCAGTTCCGGGACAAATAGCAATCAGCCCCAGCATTTT
14 | TRBJ1-1 | NA | NA | TRBV2 | CASRFQGSDAEAFF | TGTGCCAGCAGATTCCAGGGGTCTGACGCTGAAGCTTTCTTT
14 | TRBJ2-1 | NA | TRBD2 | TRBV7-3 | CASNRGLEGDEQFF | TGTGCCAGCAACCGGGGACTAGAGGGGGATGAGCAGTTCTTC
13 | TRBJ1-2 | NA | TRBD1 | TRBV18 | CASSPDRGYGYTF | TGTGCCAGCTCACCAGACAGGGGCTACGGCTACACCTTC
14 | TRBJ2-1 | NA | TRBD1 | TRBV11-1 | CASSRDSFYNEQFF | TGTGCCAGCAGCCGGGACAGCTTCTACAATGAGCAGTTCTTC
16 | TRBJ2-1 | NA | TRBD2 | TRBV3-1/TRBV3-2 | CASSRPSGGGGNEQFF | TGTGCCAGCAGCCGACCTAGCGGTGGGGGAGGAAATGAGCAGTTCTTC
16 | TRBJ2-3 | NA | TRBD2 | TRBV18 | CASSHQKPSGADTQYF | TGTGCCAGCTCACACCAGAAACCTAGCGGGGCAGATACGCAGTATTTT